This TCR beta chain appears in the sequencing data of a study of Graves' ophthalmopathy and Graves' hyperthyroidism. Findings of the study overall: Blood also carried most expanded thyroid clonotypes exceeding 0.001 frequency. Prediction of ophthalmopathy progression reached about 71% sensitivity and about 72% specificity.

RNA transcripts were the template, and TCR beta CDR3 regions were amplified from them. The first-round RT-PCR employed HTBI primers together with the Qiagen OneStep RT-PCR kit. A multiplex PCR was then performed as the second round. TCRdb reprocessed the multiplex PCR reads via MiXCR and lists one record per CDR3 protein. The sample holds 1 million to 1.3 million distinct CDR3 sequences, about two fifths seen once. Between the trimmed V and J ends, which lost 2 bases and 4 bases, there was a span of 5 bases. This CDR3 contains 13 residues. CDR1 and CDR2 (germline): SGHVS, FQNEAQ. In this cohort, patients with other autoimmune diseases, uncontrolled infections, pregnancy or lactation were excluded. Clinical symptoms, serum thyroxine, TRAb, thyroid ultrasound and orbital computed tomography were relied on for diagnosis. This clonotype has at least ten counts. What it recognizes is unknown.

The specimen sequenced was peripheral blood or thyroid tissue (not recorded which). This TCR was sampled from an adult man with Graves' hyperthyroidism. The chain links TRBV7-8 to TRBJ1-4; D is ambiguous. The CDR3 loop is CASSLSHNEKLFF. The CDR3 coding sequence is TGTGCCAGCAGCTTATCCCATAATGAAAAACTGTTTTTT.